This T cell receptor (beta chain) was identified in a study of blood T cell repertoires in COVID-19. Study-wide context: Collection of acute and convalescent COVID-19 samples took place in the United States, Italy and Spain. PBMCs, B-cell-depleted T cells, or T cells provided the cDNA or gDNA that made up the material.

In the original analysis: From reference gene primer amplification, estimates of nucleated cell counts were derived. Sequencing was performed with immunoSEQ multiplex PCR; in TCRdb, only in-frame clones are kept and a portion is missing. V and J calls and clone size are as listed in that table; D and trimming were resolved from the DNA. This sample has about 360,000 clones, with roughly 80% found just once. CDR3 length equals 13 residues. V dropped 0 bases and J dropped 6 bases, with 9 bases sitting between them. Germline-derived CDR1 and CDR2 are SGHRS and YFSETQ. What was sequenced was peripheral blood. This clonotype was sampled from a human donor with acute or convalescent COVID-19. The donor label of this sample is uncertain. This chain joins TRBV5-1 and TRBJ1-2, with a weak D call TRBD1 (6 bases). In DNA, the CDR3 is TGCGCCAGCAGCTTGGGTAGGGACAATGGCTACACCTTC. It encodes CASSLGRDNGYTF.